This T cell receptor beta chain was identified during a study of T cells in women clearing cervical HPV infection. Overall study: Control women cleared a single incident HPV16 infection within 12 months. Study results and limitations: A classifier using richness and V gene abundances reached an AUC of about 0.83.

Points on this clone: Its specificity is not known.

Clones were read by immunoSEQ multiplex PCR, and TCRdb kept only the in-frame ones, dropping some. This sample's table has around 31,000 clones. Input material: blood buffy coat. The sequence came from a woman aged 18 to 75 with a cervical HPV16 infection that either progressed to CIN3+ or cleared (not recorded which).

The CDR3 region is CSARGGGQGVETQYF. The CDR3 bases that were read are TGCAGTGCTAGAGGGGGAGGACAGGGGGTAGAGACC. V usage is TRBV20-1 and J usage is TRBJ2-5; TRBD1 matches 10 bases. The read gets to within 3 residues of the CDR3 end, and the germline J gene fills in the rest. Germline trimming cut 1 base from V and 4 bases from J; bases unmatched to any gene: 6. CDR1 is DFQATT and CDR2 is SNEGSKA in the germline V gene (reference sequence). The CDR3 has 15 residues.